Included here is one T cell receptor beta chain sequence, with context. Its cognate antigen is unknown. A much larger clone differs by one base, so this may be a read error. This sample is drawn from a study of T cell repertoires in cytomegalovirus infection. Study-wide results and limits: Dominant in the ex vivo response were TCR beta clonotypes restricted by HLA-C and specific for CMV.

Per the germline V gene, CDR1 is SGHTA and CDR2 is FQGNSA. This CDR3 comprises 15 residues. The germline V and J ends were trimmed by 8 bases and 5 bases, with 21 bases remaining between them. TCRdb called the reads again in MiXCR, with one record for every CDR3 protein. Seen here are roughly 500,000 distinct CDR3 sequences, more than 40% observed once, and the top ten hold just under 45%. This rearrangement joins TRBV7-2 to TRBJ1-1; D not certain. Sequenced here: cultured PBMCs, sampled from culture after CMV antigen stimulation. The source of this sequence is a human donor in good health (CMV status not recorded). Some clones in this sample may be carry-over from other donors' samples. Here the CDR3 DNA reads TGTGCCAGCGGCTCGCCCGGGCTACTCGGAACTGAAGCTTTCTTT. It translates to CASGSPGLLGTEAFF.